A single sample gave rise to the 6 T cell receptor beta chains below, sequenced in a study of Tregs in tolerant kidney transplant recipients. Recipients received nonmyeloablative bone marrow transplants from related graft donors, with transient mixed chimerism. Method: immunoSEQ multiplex PCR; TCRdb's copy keeps in-frame clones and lacks some. The sample's table shows 14,000 or so clones. This material consisted of CD8+ T cells from blood (PBMCs), taken 6 months after the transplant. These TCRs come from a human patient who received a combined kidney and bone marrow transplant. Some T cells may have come from the graft donor.

With respect to this clone: Sequencing ends 3 residues short of the CDR3 end; the germline J gene provides the rest. The rearrangement links TRBV5-5 to TRBJ2-7; TRBD1 matches 8 bases. Looked up from germline, CDR1 is SGHKS and CDR2 is YYEKEE (reference sequence). V shed 4 bases, J shed 2 bases, and the junction held 5 bases outside the gene matches. This CDR3 spans 14 amino acids. The sequenced part of the CDR3 DNA is TGTGCCAGCAGCCGTGACAGGGGCCCCTACGAG. The encoded protein is CASSRDRGPYE. The entire CDR3 protein is CASSRDRGPYEQYF.

CDR3 DNA, as far as it was read: TGTGCCAGCAAGGGACACTTCATATATCAGCCC. It specifies CASKGHFIYQP. From start to end, the CDR3 is CASKGHFIYQPQHF. This rearrangement joins TRBV2 to TRBJ1-5, with a weak D call TRBD1 (6 bases). The CDR3 is cut off 3 residues early in the read; its end comes from the germline J gene. The CDR3 has 14 amino acids. From germline, CDR1 is SNHLY and CDR2 FYNNEI. V lost 7 bases and J lost 5, with 15 bases in between.

Notes on this clone: The read is 3 residues too short to cover the CDR3 end, so that end is filled in from the germline J gene. The chain uses TRBV5-1 and TRBJ1-1; 8 nucleotides match TRBD1. V was clipped by 4 bases and J by 3 bases; unmatched bases: 8. The CDR3 loop spans 15 amino acids. Germline-derived CDR1 and CDR2 are SGHRS and YFSETQ. The CDR3 sequence: CASSPRDRRDTEAFF. The DNA read from the CDR3 is TGCGCCAGCAGCCCCCGGGACAGGAGGGACACTGAA.

In regard to this clone: The read is 3 residues too short to cover the CDR3 end, so that end is filled in from the germline J gene. The chain links TRBV6-2 or TRBV6-3 to TRBJ2-3, with 7 positions matching TRBD2. The trim removed 7 bases at V and 5 bases at J, leaving 6 bases unmatched. The CDR3 sequence is 13 residues long. The germline gives CDR1 MNHEY, CDR2 SVGEGT. The sequenced CDR3 bases are TGTGCCAGCATGGGGACTATCCTAGATACG. It codes for CASMGTILDT. The entire CDR3 is CASMGTILDTQYF.

As for this clone: The CDR3 is cut off 3 residues early in the read; its end comes from the germline J gene. V and J are TRBV11-2 and TRBJ2-7; 7 nucleotides agree with TRBD2. V was clipped by 2 bases and J by 4 bases; unmatched bases: 5. This CDR3 region has 14 residues. Germline V CDR1 and CDR2: SGHAT, FQNNGV. CDR3 DNA, as far as it was read: TGTGCCAGCAGCTTACAGACTAGCAGGTACGAG. Its protein is CASSLQTSRYE. The entire CDR3 protein is CASSLQTSRYEQYF.

For this clone: Sequencing ends 3 residues short of the CDR3 end; the germline J gene provides the rest. The chain couples TRBV11-2 to TRBJ2-3; a weak D match, TRBD1 (5 bases). Trimming cost V 5 bases and J 6 bases, with 15 bases left between them. This CDR3 has 14 residues. Germline V lookup: CDR1 SGHAT, CDR2 FQNNGV. The sequenced part of the CDR3 DNA is TGTGCCAGCAGCCCGTGGGGCCCGAGGGATACG. It yields the protein CASSPWGPRDT. The whole CDR3 protein is CASSPWGPRDTQYF.